The rows below give T cell receptor beta chains drawn from one sample of a study of cytomegalovirus exposure and HLA in healthy donors. This table comes from immunoSEQ multiplex PCR, and its TCRdb copy is limited to in-frame clones, with some not included. The repertoire consists of 280,000 or so clones, with approximately 90% occurring once and the leading ten covering 2% to 3%. What was sequenced was PBMCs. The receptors were sampled from a woman aged 18-35 years in good health and CMV-seronegative. The CDR3 runs from the conserved cysteine through the conserved F or W. A D gene is named only where the DNA matches it firmly. Rows may omit the clone size; those that give it use once, few, many or a size class.

>NA|TRBJ2-1|TRBV18|few
TGTGCCAGCTCACCAGCCGGGTTTGAGCAGTTCTTC
CASSPAGFEQFF
>TRBD2|TRBJ2-2|TRBV5-1|NA
TGCGCCAGCAGCCCCAGATTTAGCGGGGGGGCCAACACCGGGGAGCTGTTTTTT
CASSPRFSGGANTGELFF
>NA|TRBJ1-3|TRBV9|NA
TGTGCCAGCGGCGAGGGGAACTCTGGAAACACCATATATTTT
CASGEGNSGNTIYF
>NA|TRBJ2-3|TRBV4-1|NA
TGCGCCAGCAGCCGACTTGGACTATACACAGATACGCAGTATTTT
CASSRLGLYTDTQYF
>TRBD2|TRBJ2-5|TRBV11-2|NA
TGTGCCAGCAGCTTAGATCGGACTAGCGGGTCATCCAGACGGACCCAGTACTTC
CASSLDRTSGSSRRTQYF
>TRBD2|TRBJ2-1|TRBV9|NA
TGTGCCAGCAGCGCCGGTCTAGCGGGGGGATGGGGGCGGGCGAATGAGCAGTTCTTC
CASSAGLAGGWGRANEQFF
>NA|TRBJ1-5|TRBV6-1|NA
TGTGCCAGCAGTGAATCTGTTGGGAGGAAGCCCCAGCATTTT
CASSESVGRKPQHF
>TRBD2|TRBJ2-1|TRBV7-9|NA
TGTGCCAGCAGCTTGGGACTAGCTCTCGATGAGCAGTTCTTC
CASSLGLALDEQFF
>TRBD1|TRBJ2-1|TRBV7-3|few
TGTGCCAGCAGCTTAACCGGGACAGCAAATGAGCAGTTCTTC
CASSLTGTANEQFF
>NA|TRBJ1-6|TRBV7-9|once
TGTGCCAGCAGCACAGGGTTATCGCCCCTCCACTTT
CASSTGLSPLHF
>NA|TRBJ1-5|TRBV7-8|NA
TGTGCCAGCAGCTTAGTTCAGGGTAGGAATCAGCCCCAGCATTTT
CASSLVQGRNQPQHF
>NA|TRBJ1-2|TRBV7-9|NA
TGTTCCAGCAGTTCCGGGAAAAGGGGGTACGATGGCTACACCTTC
CSSSSGKRGYDGYTF
>TRBD2|TRBJ2-1|TRBV4-1|NA
TGCGCCAGCAGCCCATTGGGGACTAGCCCATCCAATGAGCAGTTCTTC
CASSPLGTSPSNEQFF
>NA|TRBJ2-7|TRBV7-9|once
TGTGCCAGCCTGCGGGACGGCCTCTCCTACGAGCAGTACTTC
CASLRDGLSYEQYF
>TRBD1|TRBJ1-1|TRBV10-3|NA
TGTGCCATCAGCCCACAGGGGGGCACTGAAGCTTTCTTT
CAISPQGGTEAFF